Below, one TCR beta chain is given with its context. The data stem from a study of control samples from healthy donors and cancer patients. V lost 2 bases, J lost 2 bases, and 13 bases lay in between. Per germline, CDR1 MNHEY and CDR2 SVGAGI. This CDR3 comprises 15 residues. Sequencing used immunoSEQ multiplex PCR; TCRdb keeps in-frame clones, though not all of them. The top ten clones hold about 12% of a sample with just over 150,000 clones, approximately 90% of them seen once. Specimen: blood. This TCR was sampled from a man aged 25-45 years in good health. V is TRBV6-5 and J is TRBJ2-7, with D perhaps TRBD2 (6 bases). The CDR3 DNA reads TGTGCCAGCAGTTACGCGGAGGGGCGGACCTACGAGCAGTACTTC. It yields the protein CASSYAEGRTYEQYF.